This TCR beta chain was sequenced during a study of neurological immune-mediated disorders. Overall study: Of the approximately 34 patients with multiple sclerosis, some 31 had relapsing-remitting MS, whereas the remaining 3 had secondary progressive MS. General study points: HTLV-1-associated myelopathy displayed the greatest TCR clonal expansion, and multiple sclerosis exhibited the smallest, lower than that of healthy controls. A possible signature appeared as one related-CDR3 cluster, in which phylogenetic grouping placed the repertoires of 18 of 34 multiple sclerosis patients. With the multiple sclerosis repertoire cluster, none of the clinical or MRI features showed an association.

V lost 5 bases and J lost 6, with 14 bases in between. This CDR3 comprises 13 residues. This clonotype was recorded many times. What it binds is not known. TCRdb called the 5' RACE reads again in MiXCR, with one record for every CDR3 protein. The sample has about 74,000 distinct CDR3 sequences, less than 5.5% seen once. The origin of this receptor is a man in his late teens or twenties with multiple sclerosis. The chain uses TRBV12-3 or TRBV12-4 and TRBJ2-7; perhaps TRBD2 as D (6 bases). The source material was PBMCs. This CDR3 is CASSPSRRAEQYF. Here the CDR3 DNA reads TGTGCCAGCAGTCCCTCCCGGAGGGCCGAGCAGTACTTC.